This T cell receptor beta chain is from a study of shared clonotypes between healthy human individuals (dated by TCRdb to 2018 to 2020). For context, the study as a whole: Three men and two women, aged 18 to 49 years, made up the cohort. For each donor, three plates each were used for CD4 naive and CD4 memory, two plates were used for CD8 naive, and one plate was used for CD8 memory. To estimate repertoire size and how much clonotype sharing occurs between individuals, the study deeply sequenced the blood TCR repertoires of about five healthy adults. To increase sequencing depth and limit assay-specific biases, different laboratories used diverse techniques to prepare libraries and sequence TCR repertoires. Leukapheresis yielded between about 0.9 and 9 billion PBMCs per donor.

CD8 naive samples were CD45RO-negative cells positively selected for CCR7, giving a CD45RA+CCR7+ population that excluded TemRA cells. Healthy HIV-negative adults with no recently reported acute infections or vaccinations were included as donors. Every donor was a Caucasian adult living in Nashville, Tennessee, USA. After blood collection by leukapheresis, PBMCs were isolated using Ficoll-Histopaque density gradient centrifugation and then cryopreserved in the vapor phase of liquid nitrogen. Analytical flow cytometry was used to check the purity and quantity of each magnetically sorted T cell population. Genomic DNA was isolated from each sorted fraction and quantified by UV absorbance on a Nanodrop 2000c. On this clone: Its recognized antigen is unknown. No per-base quality is available; no much larger clone lies one base away.

Using the deep immunoSEQ assay, multiplex PCR amplified TCR CDR3 regions from genomic DNA. Extracted genomic DNA from each cell subset was spread evenly across all wells of several immunoSEQ 96-well plates, with each plate serving as a replicate. For sorted subsets, around 200 ng genomic DNA, equal to approximately 30,000 T cell genomes, was loaded into each replicate PCR. The purified libraries were quantified using a Qubit 3.0 fluorometer, sized with a Bioanalyzer 2100, and then quantified again using the KAPA Library Quantification kit. Each immunoSEQ 96-well plate was sequenced on its own single-read 150-cycle Illumina NextSeq 550 flow cell. For the original study's pipeline: Because only junctional sequences without quality scores were contained in the immunoSEQ output, filtering matching that applied to full-length reads could not be performed. Sequences were annotated with PyIR, a Python wrapper for IgBLAST v1.9, using IMGT germline references to assign V/J genes and CDR3. Any read was removed if the V/J assignment was weak (E-value above 1e-6), the CDR3 was missing, or the read contained stop codons, out-of-frame junctions, or ambiguous translated residues. V3J clonotypes were defined as sequences sharing the same inferred V gene, J gene, and CDR3 amino acid sequence. The percentage overlap between two repertoires was calculated by dividing the number of shared unique clonotypes by the size of the smaller repertoire. Three approaches were used to assess repertoire richness: RTK rarefaction, the Chao1 estimator, and Recon v2.1 estimates of unobserved clonotypes. Generation probabilities were computed with OLGA for all TCRbeta clonotypes obtained by the gDNA method from a few donors. TCRdb took this table from immuneACCESS and kept in-frame rearrangements with V and J called. Such tables lack part of the clones; where checked against another copy, unresolved V genes explain under half of the gap, and the rest is unexplained. The DNA gave D and trimming, while V, J and clone size come from that table. This sample comprises about 590,000 clones, 95% to 96% of them detected only once. The top ten clonotypes cover around 0.11% of the sample.

Paper-wide results and their limitations: Naive subsets generally had larger estimated clonotype richness than memory subsets. Based on pairwise subsampling, the degree of clonotype sharing among donors was expected to be affected by sequencing depth. Sampling was limited to blood, and TCR repertoires in tissue likely differ from TCR repertoires in blood. Sharing across four donors was observed for about 5% of naive CD4, over 3% of naive CD8, over 2% of memory CD4, and about 0.38% of memory CD8 clonotypes. Higher generation probabilities were observed for clonotypes shared by all four sorted-subset donors than for non-shared clonotypes. Even with the large sequencing depth, rarefaction of the sorted-subset datasets indicated that sequencing was incomplete. The genetic and exposure-history diversity represented was limited by the small number of donors.

The CDR3 has 12 amino acids, counting the end cysteine and phenylalanine. Only the CDR3 portion is preserved as DNA: 36 bases, with reading frame beginning at the first base. Looking up the germline V gene (reference sequence) yields CDR1 GTSNPN and CDR2 SVGIG. Trimming takes 7 bases off V and 2 bases off J; junction bases not matched to a gene: 3. The TCR was taken from a woman aged 25-40 years in good health. Rearrangement joined TRBV30 to TRBJ2-7; TRBD2 fits 9 bases in the junction. The specimen sequenced was naive CD8+ T cells sorted from blood. Explained via the paper, the cell subset or site label denotes: CD45RA+CCR7+. In nucleotides, the sequence is TGTGCCTTTAGCGGGGGACCCTACGAGCAGTACTTC. This encodes CAFSGGPYEQYF.